Below, 6 T cell receptor beta chains from the same sample are listed, as sequenced in a study of cytomegalovirus exposure and HLA in healthy donors. Using immunoSEQ multiplex PCR, the repertoire was profiled, and TCRdb retains in-frame clones only, with some absent. The table includes under 250,000 clones, approximately 78% detected once. The sequenced sample consisted of PBMCs. These TCRs come from a woman aged 30 to 39 in good health and CMV-seronegative.

The chain recombines TRBV23-1 with TRBJ1-1; D is possibly TRBD1 (5 bases). TRBV23-1 is an ORF, and what it does is uncertain. This CDR3 is 13 amino acids long. Between the trimmed V and J ends, which lost 6 bases and 6 bases, there was a span of 14 bases. CDR3 bases: TGCGCCAGCAGGGCTCAGGGTTTCCCTGAAGCTTTCTTT. It is translated as CASRAQGFPEAFF.

The table lists this clone with a count of one. V usage is TRBV5-8 and J usage is TRBJ1-5; D might be TRBD1 (5 bases). Trimming took 0 bases from V and 7 from J, leaving 17 bases between them. This CDR3 is built from 16 residues. Per germline, CDR1 SGHTS and CDR2 YDEGEE. This CDR3 reads CASSLALSGIGQPQHF. Written as DNA, the CDR3 is TGTGCCAGCAGCTTGGCGCTATCAGGGATAGGGCAGCCCCAGCATTTT.

The chain uses TRBV25-1 and TRBJ2-1; TRBD2 is a possible D gene (6 bases). This CDR3 has 16 residues. With 0 bases removed from V and 3 bases from J, the gap between germline ends came to 12 bases. Germline V gene sequence: CDR1 MGHDK, CDR2 SYGVNS. The CDR3 spells CASSEYRRRDYNEQFF. The CDR3 DNA reads as TGTGCCAGCAGTGAATATAGAAGGAGGGACTACAATGAGCAGTTCTTC.

This chain connects TRBV9 to TRBJ1-6, with 8 nucleotides matching TRBD1. The J segment lost 9 bases and the V segment lost 4 bases, leaving 6 bases of the junction unmatched. The germline V gene encodes CDR1 SGDLS and CDR2 YYNGEE. CDR3 size: 14 residues. The CDR3 DNA follows: TGTGCCAGCAGCCCCCGACAGGGGAGTTCACCCCTCCACTTT. The encoded protein is CASSPRQGSSPLHF. Filled out from reference TRBV9 and TRBJ1-6, the complete variable domain reads DSGVTQTPKHLITATGQRVTLRCSPRSGDLSVYWYQQSLDQGLQFLIQYYNGEERAKGNILERFSAQQFPDLHSELNLSSLELGDSALYFCASSPRQGSSPLHFGNGTRLTVT.

The gene calls are TRBV19 and TRBJ2-7, with 10 positions matching TRBD1. The CDR3 sequence is 13 residues long. Germline V lookup: CDR1 LNHDA, CDR2 SQIVND (reference sequence). Germline trimming cut 8 bases from V and 6 bases from J; bases unmatched to any gene: 7. The CDR3, as DNA: TGTGCCAGTCGACCGGGACAGGGGTCCGAGCAGTACTTC. Translation: CASRPGQGSEQYF.

The rearrangement links TRBV6-1 to TRBJ2-1, with TRBD1 matching 7 bases. The CDR3 is 15 residues long. The V and J ends lost 6 bases and 4 bases, in that order; junction bases with no gene match: 9. Per the germline V gene, CDR1 is MNHNS and CDR2 is SASEGT. This CDR3 is CASSAGTVSYNEQFF. CDR3 nucleotides: TGTGCCAGCAGCGCCGGGACAGTCTCTTACAATGAGCAGTTCTTC.